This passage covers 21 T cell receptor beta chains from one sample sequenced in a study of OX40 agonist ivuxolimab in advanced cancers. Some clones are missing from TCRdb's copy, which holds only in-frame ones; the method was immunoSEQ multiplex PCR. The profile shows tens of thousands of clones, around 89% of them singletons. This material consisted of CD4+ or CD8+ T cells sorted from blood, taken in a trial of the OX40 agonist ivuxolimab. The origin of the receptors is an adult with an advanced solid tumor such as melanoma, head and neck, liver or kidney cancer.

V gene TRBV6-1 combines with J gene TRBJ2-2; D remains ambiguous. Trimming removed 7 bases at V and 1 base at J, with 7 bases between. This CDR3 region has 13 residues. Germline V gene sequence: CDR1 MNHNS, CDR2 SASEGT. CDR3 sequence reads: CASIHENTGELFF. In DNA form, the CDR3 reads TGTGCCAGCATCCATGAGAACACCGGGGAGCTGTTTTTT.

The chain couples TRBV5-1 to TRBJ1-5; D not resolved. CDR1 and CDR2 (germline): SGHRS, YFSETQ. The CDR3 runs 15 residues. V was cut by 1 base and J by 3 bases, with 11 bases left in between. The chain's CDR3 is CASSLFGGDNQPQHF. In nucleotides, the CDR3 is TGCGCCAGCAGCTTGTTCGGCGGGGACAATCAGCCCCAGCATTTT.

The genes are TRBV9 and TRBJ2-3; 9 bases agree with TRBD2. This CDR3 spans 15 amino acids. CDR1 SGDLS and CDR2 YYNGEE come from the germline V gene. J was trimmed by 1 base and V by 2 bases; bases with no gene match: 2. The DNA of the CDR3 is TGTGCCAGCAGCGTTAGCGGGAGTCGCACAGATACGCAGTATTTT. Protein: CASSVSGSRTDTQYF.

The CDR3 here is CASSKVTGPSYNEQFF. The CDR3 DNA sequence: TGTGCCAGCAGCAAAGTGACAGGGCCCTCCTACAATGAGCAGTTCTTC. The rearrangement links TRBV21-1 to TRBJ2-1; the table's D call, TRBD1, has no DNA check behind it. TRBV21-1 is noted as a pseudogene. This CDR3 is 16 amino acids long.

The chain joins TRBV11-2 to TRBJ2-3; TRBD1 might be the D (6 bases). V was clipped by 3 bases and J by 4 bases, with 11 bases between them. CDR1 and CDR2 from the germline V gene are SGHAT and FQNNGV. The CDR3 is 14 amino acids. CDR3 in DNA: TGTGCCAGCAGCTTTGCAGGGGACGCAGATACGCAGTATTTT. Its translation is CASSFAGDADTQYF.

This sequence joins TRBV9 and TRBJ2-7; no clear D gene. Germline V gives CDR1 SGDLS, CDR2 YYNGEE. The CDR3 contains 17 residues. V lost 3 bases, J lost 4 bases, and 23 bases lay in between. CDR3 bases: TGTGCCAGCAGCGCCCCCTGCGCCTCCATCGAGACTTACGAGCAGTACTTC. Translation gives CASSAPCASIETYEQYF. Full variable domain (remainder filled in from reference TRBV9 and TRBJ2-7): DSGVTQTPKHLITATGQRVTLRCSPRSGDLSVYWYQQSLDQGLQFLIQYYNGEERAKGNILERFSAQQFPDLHSELNLSSLELGDSALYFCASSAPCASIETYEQYFGPGTRLTVT.

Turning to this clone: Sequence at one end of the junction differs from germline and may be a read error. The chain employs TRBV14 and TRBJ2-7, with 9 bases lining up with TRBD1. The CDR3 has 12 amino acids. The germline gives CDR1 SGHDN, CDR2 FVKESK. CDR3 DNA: TGTGCCAGCAGCCCCGCTTCGGGACAGGGACGTTTC. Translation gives CASSPASGQGRF. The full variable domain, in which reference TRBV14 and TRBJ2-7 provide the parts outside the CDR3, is EAGVTQFPSHSVIEKGQTVTLRCDPISGHDNLYWYRRVMGKEIKFLLHFVKESKQDESGMPNNRFLAERTGGTYSTLKVQPAELEDSGVYFCASSPASGQGRFGPGTRLTVT.

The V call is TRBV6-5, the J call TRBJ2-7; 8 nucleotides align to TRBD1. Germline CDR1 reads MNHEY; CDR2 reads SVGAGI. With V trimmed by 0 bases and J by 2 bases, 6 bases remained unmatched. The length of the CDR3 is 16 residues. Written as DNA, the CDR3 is TGTGCCAGCAGTTACTCCTCCGGGACAGGAACCTACGAGCAGTACTTC. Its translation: CASSYSSGTGTYEQYF.

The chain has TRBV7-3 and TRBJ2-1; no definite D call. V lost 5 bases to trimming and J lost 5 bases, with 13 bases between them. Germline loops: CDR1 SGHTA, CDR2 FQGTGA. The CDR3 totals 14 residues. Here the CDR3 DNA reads TGTGCCAGCAGCCCGTCCTCAGGAGACAATGAGCAGTTCTTC. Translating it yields CASSPSSGDNEQFF.

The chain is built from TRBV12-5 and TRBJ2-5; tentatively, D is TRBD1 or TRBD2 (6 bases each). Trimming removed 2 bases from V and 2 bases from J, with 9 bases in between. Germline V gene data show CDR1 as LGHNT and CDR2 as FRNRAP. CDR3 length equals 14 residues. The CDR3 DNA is TGTGCTAGTGGTTTGTCGGGGGCGCAAGAGACCCAGTACTTC. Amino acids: CASGLSGAQETQYF.

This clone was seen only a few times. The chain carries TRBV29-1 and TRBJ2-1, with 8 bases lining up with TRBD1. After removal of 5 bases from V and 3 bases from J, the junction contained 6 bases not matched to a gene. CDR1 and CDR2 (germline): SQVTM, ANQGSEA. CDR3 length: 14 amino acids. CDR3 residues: CSVTGQVYYNEQFF. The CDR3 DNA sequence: TGCAGCGTTACGGGACAGGTATACTACAATGAGCAGTTCTTC.

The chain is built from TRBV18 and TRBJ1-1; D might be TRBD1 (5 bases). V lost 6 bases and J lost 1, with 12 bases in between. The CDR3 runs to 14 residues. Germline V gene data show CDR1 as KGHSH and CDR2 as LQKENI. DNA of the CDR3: TGTGCCAGCTCGTTAATTGGGGGGAACACTGAAGCTTTCTTT. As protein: CASSLIGGNTEAFF.

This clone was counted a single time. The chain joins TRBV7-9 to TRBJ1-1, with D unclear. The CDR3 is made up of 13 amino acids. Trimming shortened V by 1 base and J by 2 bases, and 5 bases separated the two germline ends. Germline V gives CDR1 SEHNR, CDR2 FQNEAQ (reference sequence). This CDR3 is CASSLVTNTEAFF. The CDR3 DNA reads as TGTGCCAGCAGCTTAGTTACCAACACTGAAGCTTTCTTT. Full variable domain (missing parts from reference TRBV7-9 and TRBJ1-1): DTGVSQNPRHKITKRGQNVTFRCDPISEHNRLYWYRQTLGQGPEFLTYFQNEAQLEKSRLLSDRFSAERPKGSFSTLEIQRTEQGDSAMYLCASSLVTNTEAFFGQGTRLTVV.

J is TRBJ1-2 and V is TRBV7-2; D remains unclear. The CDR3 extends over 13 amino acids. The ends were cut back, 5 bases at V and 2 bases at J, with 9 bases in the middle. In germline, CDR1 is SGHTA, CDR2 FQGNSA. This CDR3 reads CASSPGLNYGYTF. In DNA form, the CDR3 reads TGTGCCAGCAGCCCCGGGCTAAACTATGGCTACACCTTC.

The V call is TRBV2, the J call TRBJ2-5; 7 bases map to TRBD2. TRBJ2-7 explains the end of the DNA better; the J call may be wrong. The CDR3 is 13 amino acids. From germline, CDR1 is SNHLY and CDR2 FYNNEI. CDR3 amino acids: CASRNNGEGEQYF. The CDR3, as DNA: TGTGCCAGCAGGAACAACGGGGAGGGCGAGCAGTACTTC.

CDR3 in amino acids: CASSPGTSGRGNTGELFF. In DNA, the CDR3 is TGTGCCAGCAGCCCTGGGACTAGCGGGAGAGGGAACACCGGGGAGCTGTTTTTT. This chain links TRBV5-5 with TRBJ2-2, with 14 positions matching TRBD2. The J segment lost 1 base and the V segment lost 4 bases, leaving 6 bases of the junction unmatched. Germline assignment: CDR1 SGHKS and CDR2 YYEKEE (reference sequence). This CDR3 has 18 amino acids. The complete variable domain, with remaining parts taken from reference TRBV5-5 and TRBJ2-2, reads DAGVTQSPTHLIKTRGQQVTLRCSPISGHKSVSWYQQVLGQGPQFIFQYYEKEERGRGNFPDRFSARQFPNYSSELNVNALLLGDSALYLCASSPGTSGRGNTGELFFGEGSRLTVL.

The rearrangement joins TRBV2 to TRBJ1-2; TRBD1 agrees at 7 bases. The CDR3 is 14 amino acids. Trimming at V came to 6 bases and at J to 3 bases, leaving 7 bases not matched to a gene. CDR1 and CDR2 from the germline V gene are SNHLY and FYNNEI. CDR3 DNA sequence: TGTGCCAGCAGCCCAGGGGGGGGGCACTATGGCTACACCTTC. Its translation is CASSPGGGHYGYTF.

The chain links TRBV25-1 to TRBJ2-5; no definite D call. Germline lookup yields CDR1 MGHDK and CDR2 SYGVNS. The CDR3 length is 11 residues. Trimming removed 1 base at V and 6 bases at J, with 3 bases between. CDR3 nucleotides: TGTGCCAGCAGTGAATCGCAGACCCAGTACTTC. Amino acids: CASSESQTQYF.

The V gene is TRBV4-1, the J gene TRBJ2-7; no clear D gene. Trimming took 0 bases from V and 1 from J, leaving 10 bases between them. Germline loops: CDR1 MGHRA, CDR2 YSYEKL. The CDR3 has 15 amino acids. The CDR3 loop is CASSQEGLRSYEQYF. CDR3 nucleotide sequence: TGCGCCAGCAGCCAAGAAGGTCTACGATCCTACGAGCAGTACTTC.

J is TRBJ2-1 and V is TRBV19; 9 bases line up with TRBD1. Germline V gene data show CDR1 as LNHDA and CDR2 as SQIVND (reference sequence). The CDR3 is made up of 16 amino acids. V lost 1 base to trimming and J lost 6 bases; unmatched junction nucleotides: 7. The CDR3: CASSIAGTGPFNEQFF. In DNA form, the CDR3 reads TGTGCCAGTAGTATAGCGGGGACAGGGCCTTTCAATGAGCAGTTCTTC.

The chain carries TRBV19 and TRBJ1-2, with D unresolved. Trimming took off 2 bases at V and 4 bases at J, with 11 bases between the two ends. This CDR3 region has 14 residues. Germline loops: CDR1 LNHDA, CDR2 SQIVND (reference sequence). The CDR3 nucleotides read TGTGCCAGTAGTATAAAGGTACTCGGCTATGGCTACACCTTC. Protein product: CASSIKVLGYGYTF.